A selection of T cell receptor beta chains follows, all from one sample in a study of Ad26.COV2.S vaccination and SARS-CoV-2 variants. Profiling relied on immunoSEQ multiplex PCR, and the TCRdb table lists in-frame clones only, not all of them. The sample lists roughly 500,000 clones; around nine tenths were seen once. Sample: peripheral blood, taken in a trial of Ad26.COV2.S vaccine versus placebo. These receptors were collected from a person between 18 and 65 years old who received the Ad26.COV2.S COVID-19 vaccine or a placebo. The CDR3 runs from the conserved cysteine through the conserved F or W. D genes are given only for firm matches. Clone size is shown for a subset of rows, as once, few, many or a class of expanded clone.

J	D	V	size	CDR3	DNA
TRBJ2-7	.	TRBV7-9	.	CASSFPRDFGEQYF	TGTGCCAGCAGCTTTCCTCGGGATTTCGGCGAGCAGTACTTC
TRBJ1-2	.	TRBV9	.	CASSQNFGYTF	TGTGCCAGCAGCCAGAACTTTGGCTACACCTTC
TRBJ1-2	.	TRBV19	.	CASSTATYGYTF	TGTGCCAGTAGTACCGCAACCTATGGCTACACCTTC
TRBJ2-5	.	TRBV2	.	CASSERRQETQYF	TGTGCCAGCAGTGAACGGCGTCAAGAGACCCAGTACTTC
TRBJ2-2	TRBD1	TRBV29-1	.	CSVSWDSFITGELFF	TGCAGCGTTTCATGGGACAGCTTTATAACCGGGGAGCTGTTTTTT
TRBJ2-7	TRBD1	TRBV5-1	once	CASSITGGTYEQYF	TGCGCCAGCAGTATTACAGGGGGTACCTACGAGCAGTACTTC
TRBJ2-1	TRBD2	TRBV19	.	CASSPLAGVGDEQFF	TGTGCCAGTAGTCCCCTAGCGGGAGTGGGCGATGAGCAGTTCTTC
TRBJ2-5	.	TRBV7-9	.	CASTRGHRETQYF	TGTGCCAGCACTCGGGGGCATAGAGAGACCCAGTACTTC
TRBJ2-6	.	TRBV9	once	CASSAAPPGPGGANVLTF	TGTGCCAGCAGCGCCGCACCCCCGGGGCCGGGTGGGGCCAACGTCCTGACTTTC
TRBJ1-1	.	TRBV28	once	CASSFVTNTEAFF	TGTGCCAGCAGTTTTGTGACGAACACTGAAGCTTTCTTT
TRBJ2-2	TRBD2	TRBV19	.	CASTPQLGLGQTGELFF	TGTGCCAGTACCCCCCAGCTCGGACTAGGACAAACCGGGGAGCTGTTTTTT
TRBJ1-2	TRBD1	TRBV3-1/TRBV3-2	.	CASSHLTGGFNGYTF	TGTGCCAGCAGCCACCTGACAGGGGGCTTTAATGGCTACACCTTC
TRBJ2-1	TRBD1	TRBV28	once	CASSLLQGNNEQFF	TGTGCCAGCAGTCTATTACAGGGGAACAATGAGCAGTTCTTC
TRBJ2-3	.	TRBV6-1	.	CASSEAWGMNTDTQYF	TGTGCCAGCAGTGAAGCTTGGGGGATGAACACAGATACGCAGTATTTT
TRBJ2-1	.	TRBV5-4	.	CASSLDRVKLDEQFF	TGTGCCAGCAGCTTGGACAGGGTTAAATTGGATGAGCAGTTCTTC
TRBJ2-7	.	TRBV27	.	CASSLAGPGTWPYEQYF	TGTGCCAGCAGTTTAGCAGGGCCCGGTACTTGGCCCTACGAGCAGTACTTC
TRBJ2-7	TRBD2	TRBV7-2	once	CASSGLAGSEQYF	TGTGCCAGCAGCGGACTAGCGGGGAGTGAGCAGTACTTC
TRBJ1-2	.	TRBV18	.	CASSPPTESYGYTF	TGTGCCAGCTCACCCCCGACAGAGTCTTATGGCTACACCTTC
TRBJ2-1	.	TRBV12-3/TRBV12-4	.	CASTLSALQFF	TGTGCCAGCACCCTTAGCGCTCTTCAGTTCTTC
TRBJ2-7	.	TRBV18	.	CASSPSTGSYEQYF	TGTGCCAGCTCACCGTCGACAGGCTCCTACGAGCAGTACTTC
TRBJ2-3	.	TRBV28	.	CASSVLTDTQYF	TGTGCCAGCAGTGTACTCACAGATACGCAGTATTTT
TRBJ1-2	.	TRBV28	.	CASSLQGSGYTF	TGTGCCAGCAGTCTCCAGGGTAGTGGCTACACCTTC
TRBJ2-4	.	TRBV28	.	CASSPFRGAGIAKNIQYF	TGTGCCAGCAGTCCTTTTAGGGGGGCGGGAATAGCCAAAAACATTCAGTACTTC
TRBJ2-5	.	TRBV7-9	.	CASSSPPGDRGFQETQYF	TGTGCCAGCAGCTCCCCACCAGGAGATCGAGGATTCCAAGAGACCCAGTACTTC
TRBJ1-2	.	TRBV6-2/TRBV6-3	once	CASSPPAGEVRGYTF	TGTGCCAGCAGCCCCCCGGCGGGGGAGGTACGAGGCTACACCTTC
TRBJ1-3	.	TRBV2	.	CASSEPDRFAGNTIYF	TGTGCCAGCAGTGAACCCGACAGGTTCGCTGGAAACACCATATATTTT
TRBJ1-3	.	TRBV7-2	.	CASSPAFGHSGNTIYF	TGTGCCAGCAGCCCCGCCTTCGGCCACTCTGGAAACACCATATATTTT
TRBJ2-1	.	TRBV7-2	.	CASSYRGGNEQFF	TGTGCCAGCAGCTACCGAGGGGGTAATGAGCAGTTCTTC
TRBJ2-7	.	TRBV9	.	CASSVSVQGYEQYF	TGTGCCAGCAGCGTATCAGTTCAGGGGTACGAGCAGTACTTC